The 4 T cell receptor beta chains presented below share a single source sample, sequenced in a study of blood T cell repertoires in COVID-19. Repertoires were generated with immunoSEQ multiplex PCR, while TCRdb's copy carries only in-frame clones and drops some. The sample carries approximately 130,000 clones, 80% to 90% recorded once. Sequencing was carried out using peripheral blood. The receptors here all came from a man aged 65 to 79 with active or convalescent COVID-19.

V usage is TRBV18 and J usage is TRBJ1-4; 12 bases map to TRBD1. Germline V lookup: CDR1 KGHSH, CDR2 LQKENI. V gave up 5 bases and J gave up 2 bases; unmatched junction bases: 3. The CDR3 runs to 16 residues. The CDR3 DNA sequence: TGTGCCAGCTCAATCGGGACAGGGGGCACTAATGAAAAACTGTTTTTT. This sequence encodes CASSIGTGGTNEKLFF.

The V and J genes are TRBV18 and TRBJ2-2; weak D call: TRBD1 (7 bases). V lost 3 bases and J 4 bases, leaving 12 bases between the germline ends. CDR3 length equals 15 residues. Per the germline V gene, CDR1 is KGHSH and CDR2 is LQKENI. The CDR3 DNA follows: TGTGCCAGCTCACCTCGGAGGGACAGCACCGGGGAGCTGTTTTTT. Protein: CASSPRRDSTGELFF. Using reference TRBV18 and TRBJ2-2 for the parts outside the CDR3, the full variable domain is NAGVMQNPRHLVRRRGQEARLRCSPMKGHSHVYWYRQLPEEGLKFMVYLQKENIIDESGMPKERFSAEFPKEGPSILRIQQVVRGDSAAYFCASSPRRDSTGELFFGEGSRLTVL.

In DNA, the CDR3 is TGTGCCAGCAGCCAAAGGGGCCCAAGCACCGGGGAGCTGTTTTTT. This gives the protein CASSQRGPSTGELFF. V gene TRBV14 combines with J gene TRBJ2-2; possible D gene TRBD1, 5 bases. The ends were cut back, 2 bases at V and 4 bases at J, with 11 bases in the middle. The CDR3 sequence is 15 residues long. Looked up from germline, CDR1 is SGHDN and CDR2 is FVKESK. Full variable domain (rest looked up from reference TRBV14 and TRBJ2-2): EAGVTQFPSHSVIEKGQTVTLRCDPISGHDNLYWYRRVMGKEIKFLLHFVKESKQDESGMPNNRFLAERTGGTYSTLKVQPAELEDSGVYFCASSQRGPSTGELFFGEGSRLTVL.

The chain is built from TRBV2 and TRBJ1-6; maybe TRBD1 (5 bases). V was cut by 5 bases and J by 4 bases, with 9 bases left in between. CDR1 SNHLY and CDR2 FYNNEI come from the germline V gene. This CDR3 has 14 residues. CDR3 in DNA: TGTGCCAGCAGTCTCGACAGTTATAATTCACCCCTCCACTTT. Translated: CASSLDSYNSPLHF.